Listed below are T cell receptor beta chains from one sample, sequenced in a study of T cell responses to AZD1222 COVID-19 vaccine. Sequenced by immunoSEQ multiplex PCR; TCRdb stores in-frame clones only, minus some. The repertoire holds about 72,000 clones, with around 89% as singletons. This specimen was peripheral blood, taken 28 days after the second AZD1222 dose. The receptors here all came from an adult who received the AZD1222 COVID-19 vaccine. Both conserved end residues are part of each CDR3. A D gene is named only where the DNA matches it firmly. Clone size is given for some rows only: seen once, a few or many times, or a class if the clone is expanded.

.	.	TRBJ2-3	TRBV2	TGTGCCAGCACTTCACTTGGGGCCGGCTATAATACGCAGTATTTT	CASTSLGAGYNTQYF
.	.	TRBJ1-1	TRBV19	TGTGCCAGCCAGAAGATAAACTGGGGGAATACTGAAGCTTTCTTT	CASQKINWGNTEAFF
.	.	TRBJ1-1	TRBV5-4	TGTGCCAGCAGCCAACAGGGAGAAGCTTTCTTT	CASSQQGEAFF
.	TRBD2	TRBJ2-1	TRBV29-1	TGCAGCGGCCTCGGGGGGAGCTCCTACAATGAGCAGTTCTTC	CSGLGGSSYNEQFF
once	.	TRBJ2-1	TRBV14	TGTGCCAGCAGCCAAGAATTGGGGGGTCTCGGCTACAATGAGCAGTTCTTC	CASSQELGGLGYNEQFF
.	TRBD1	TRBJ1-6	TRBV2	TGTGCCAGCAGTGACTCTCTGGGACAGGGGAATTCACCCCTCCACTTT	CASSDSLGQGNSPLHF
.	.	TRBJ1-5	TRBV20-1	TGCAGTGCTAGTGGTAATCGGGGGCAGCCCCAGCATTTT	CSASGNRGQPQHF
.	TRBD1	TRBJ2-7	TRBV19	TGTGCCAGTAGTTTCGGACAGGGGTACGAGCAGTACTTC	CASSFGQGYEQYF
.	.	TRBJ1-1	TRBV30	TGTGCCTGGAGTGTTCCCAGAAGGAACACTGAAGCTTTCTTT	CAWSVPRRNTEAFF
.	.	TRBJ1-5	TRBV27	TGTGCCAGCAGTTTAATCCCAGGGGATCAGCCCCAGCATTTT	CASSLIPGDQPQHF
.	.	TRBJ2-7	TRBV10-1	TGCGCCAGCAGTCGGGACACCTCCTACGAGCAGTACTTC	CASSRDTSYEQYF
.	.	TRBJ1-6	TRBV7-2	TGTGCCAGCAGCTTGGGAGGGACGGCACCCCTCCACTTT	CASSLGGTAPLHF
.	.	TRBJ2-1	TRBV12-3/TRBV12-4	TGTGCCAGCAGTTTAACAGCGGTTAGTGAGCAGTTCTTC	CASSLTAVSEQFF
.	.	TRBJ2-5	TRBV6-5	TGTGCCAGCAACCTGGGGCCCCACGAGACCCAGTACTTC	CASNLGPHETQYF
.	TRBD1	TRBJ2-7	TRBV7-9	TGTGCCAGCAGCTTAGAAAGGACAGGGTACTACGAGCAGTACTTC	CASSLERTGYYEQYF
.	TRBD2	TRBJ2-2	TRBV4-3	TGCGCCAGCAGCCTCGGGGCGCGGGAGGGAAACACCGGGGAGCTGTTTTTT	CASSLGAREGNTGELFF
once	TRBD2	TRBJ2-3	TRBV7-9	TGTGCCAGCAGCCCAAGCAGGACTAGTTTTATAGATACGCAGTATTTT	CASSPSRTSFIDTQYF
.	TRBD2	TRBJ2-2	TRBV7-9	TGTGCCAGCACCCGGAGCGGGGGAAACACCGGGGAGCTGTTTTTT	CASTRSGGNTGELFF
few	TRBD1	TRBJ1-5	TRBV7-2	TGTGCCAGCAGCCCGGGTGGACAGGAGAATCAGCCCCAGCATTTT	CASSPGGQENQPQHF
.	.	TRBJ1-2	TRBV29-1	TGCAGCGCCCTGTGGGACTCTCTTTACTATGGCTACACCTTC	CSALWDSLYYGYTF
.	TRBD1	TRBJ2-2	TRBV13	TGTGCCAGCAGATTTACTTCCCTCGGGCAGGGGGCCTCCGGGGAGCTGTTTTTT	CASRFTSLGQGASGELFF
.	.	TRBJ2-1	TRBV2	TGTGCCAGCACGTGGGGCGACAATGAGCAGTTCTTC	CASTWGDNEQFF
.	.	TRBJ1-2	TRBV12-3/TRBV12-4	TGTGCCAGCAGTGTACAGGGTGTTTCTGGCTACACCTTC	CASSVQGVSGYTF
.	TRBD2	TRBJ2-6	TRBV28	TGTGCCAGCAGTTTATCGGGGGGTGGGGCCAACGTCCTGACTTTC	CASSLSGGGANVLTF
.	.	TRBJ1-4	TRBV11-3	TGTGCCAGCAGCCGAGGACAGTATAATGAAAAACTGTTTTTT	CASSRGQYNEKLFF
.	.	TRBJ2-1	TRBV6-1	TGTGCCAGCAGTGAAGCCGAGGACGGAATTGCTTCCTACAATGAGCAGTTCTTC	CASSEAEDGIASYNEQFF
.	.	TRBJ2-3	TRBV7-9	TGTGCCAGCAGCTTAGTTTCGGCGGAGAGCACAGATACGCAGTATTTT	CASSLVSAESTDTQYF
.	.	TRBJ2-7	TRBV28	TGTGCCAGCAGATGGAGATCAGGGGCCGCGGGTCTAGCGAGCTCCTACGAGCAGTACTTC	CASRWRSGAAGLASSYEQYF
.	TRBD2	TRBJ2-1	TRBV10-1	TGCGCCAGCAGTGAAAAGGCGGGAGGATGGGTGGACAATGAGCAGTTCTTC	CASSEKAGGWVDNEQFF
.	.	TRBJ2-7	TRBV11-3	TGTGCCAGCAGCTCAGCCGTGAGGTACGAGCAGTACTTC	CASSSAVRYEQYF
.	.	TRBJ2-7	TRBV18	TGTGCCAGCTCACCCGCCACTTACGAGCAGTACTTC	CASSPATYEQYF
.	.	TRBJ2-1	TRBV19	TGTGCCAGTAGGGACTTCTACAATGAGCAGTTCTTC	CASRDFYNEQFF
.	.	TRBJ2-3	TRBV15	TGTGCCACCAGCAGAGATCTGAGTAGCGGTGATACGCAGTATTTT	CATSRDLSSGDTQYF
few	.	TRBJ1-4	TRBV9	TGTGCCAGCAGCCCCGGGGACGCCCTACGGGAAAAACTGTTTTTT	CASSPGDALREKLFF
.	TRBD1	TRBJ1-5	TRBV3-1/TRBV3-2	TGTGCCAGCAGCCAGGCGACAGGGAGAGAGAATCAGCCCCAGCATTTT	CASSQATGRENQPQHF
.	.	TRBJ1-1	TRBV7-9	TGTGCCAGCAGCCCGAGAGGCATGAACACTGAAGCTTTCTTT	CASSPRGMNTEAFF
.	.	TRBJ1-1	TRBV27	TGTGCCAGCAGATTCACCCAACCCAACACTGAAGCTTTCTTT	CASRFTQPNTEAFF
.	.	TRBJ2-7	TRBV27	TGTGCCAGCAGTCTAGGACTTATCTACGAGCAGTACTTC	CASSLGLIYEQYF
.	.	TRBJ1-2	TRBV5-4	TGTGCCAGCAGCTTGGGATTGGGACGGGACTATGGCTACACCTTC	CASSLGLGRDYGYTF
.	.	TRBJ1-3	TRBV3-1/TRBV3-2	TGTGCCAGCAGTGAAACCTGGCAAAGGGGAAACACCATATATTTT	CASSETWQRGNTIYF
.	TRBD2	TRBJ2-3	TRBV6-5	TGTGCCAGTAGACTAGCGGGAGCTCGGAATACGCAGTATTTT	CASRLAGARNTQYF
once	TRBD2	TRBJ2-7	TRBV10-1	TGCGCCAGCAGCGGGACTAGCGGAGACGAGCAGTACTTC	CASSGTSGDEQYF
.	.	TRBJ1-2	TRBV11-2	TGTGCCAGCAGCCCGGGCCTACGGAGTGGCTACACCTTC	CASSPGLRSGYTF
.	TRBD2	TRBJ2-2	TRBV5-1	TGCGCCAGCAGCCCACTAGCGGGTAATACACCAGGGGAGCTGTTTTTT	CASSPLAGNTPGELFF
.	.	TRBJ2-1	TRBV19	TGTGCCGGTATCTATCAGCAACTAGGCGATGAGCAGTTCTTC	CAGIYQQLGDEQFF
.	.	TRBJ2-7	TRBV2	TGTGCCAGCAGGGGGGGGCCCTACGAGCAGTACTTC	CASRGGPYEQYF
.	.	TRBJ1-1	TRBV18	TGTGCCAGCTCACAGCACATCTCCGGGACGGAAAATGAAGCTTTCTTT	CASSQHISGTENEAFF
.	TRBD2	TRBJ2-7	TRBV7-2	TGTGCCAGCAGCGGGGGACTAGCGGGCGCCCCTTACTACGAGCAGTACTTC	CASSGGLAGAPYYEQYF
.	.	TRBJ1-5	TRBV5-1	TGCGCCAGCAGCCCGGGAGGGGGCAATCAGCCCCAGCATTTT	CASSPGGGNQPQHF
.	TRBD2	TRBJ2-7	TRBV14	TGTGCCAGCAGCAACCCAGCGGGAGAGTTTGAGCAGTACTTC	CASSNPAGEFEQYF
.	TRBD2	TRBJ2-3	TRBV18	TGTGCCAGCTCAACGGGACTAGCGGGAGGCCGGTCAGATACGCAGTATTTT	CASSTGLAGGRSDTQYF
.	.	TRBJ1-5	TRBV19	TGTGCCAGTAGTAACAAGGGACCCGAGAGCAATCAGCCCCAGCATTTT	CASSNKGPESNQPQHF
.	.	TRBJ1-1	TRBV19	TGTGCCAGTAGAACCAACAGGGTTAGCGCTGAAGCTTTCTTT	CASRTNRVSAEAFF
.	.	TRBJ1-2	TRBV5-1	TGCGCCAGCAGACCAGCCGGGGATCGTAGTTATGGCTACACCTTC	CASRPAGDRSYGYTF
.	.	TRBJ1-5	TRBV18	TGTGCCAGCTCACCTTGGCAGGGGAGCAATCAGCCCCAGCATTTT	CASSPWQGSNQPQHF
.	.	TRBJ1-5	TRBV19	TGTGCCAGTAAACGGGGATCCAATCAGCCCCAGCATTTT	CASKRGSNQPQHF
once	.	TRBJ2-6	TRBV5-6	TGTGCCAGCAGCTTGGTAACACCGTCTGGGGCCAACGTCCTGACTTTC	CASSLVTPSGANVLTF
.	.	TRBJ1-5	TRBV2	TGTGCCAGCAAATCCCGCCCGGACTTCAATCAGCCCCAGCATTTT	CASKSRPDFNQPQHF
once	TRBD2	TRBJ2-3	TRBV7-9	TGTGCCAGCAGCTCGGTTGGGGGGGAATCAGATACGCAGTATTTT	CASSSVGGESDTQYF